This TCR beta chain was recovered during a study of blood T cells in healthy people across ages. Study findings and constraints: Measured against age, TCR beta diversity per million T cells decreased in a roughly linear manner.

A J-beta primer mix and a sample-barcoded 5' primer were used in a second PCR of roughly 6 to 12 cycles. MiXCR, applied by TCRdb to the 5' RACE reads, yields one record per CDR3 protein. This sample has 1 million to 1.2 million distinct CDR3 sequences, with around two fifths found just once. Comment on this clonotype: The target antigen is unknown.

The origin of this receptor is a man between 18 and 29 years old in good health. The sequencing sample was made of blood.

CDR3 in amino acids: CASSSDINEQFF. In DNA, the CDR3 is TGTGCCAGCAGTTCCGACATCAATGAGCAGTTCTTC. The chain combines TRBV12-3 or TRBV12-4 with TRBJ2-1; no clear D. V dropped 4 bases and J dropped 6 bases, with 7 bases sitting between them. This CDR3 has 12 amino acids.